The source of this TCR beta chain is a study of blood T cell repertoires in COVID-19. Data came from immunoSEQ multiplex PCR; TCRdb stores just in-frame clones and leaves some out. Of 150,000 or so clones in the sample, around 83% were seen once. This clone was recorded only once. V lost 6 bases and J lost 7, with 28 bases in between. Germline CDR1 MNHEY, CDR2 SMNVEV (reference sequence). The CDR3 spans 18 residues. This receptor was taken from a woman between 45 and 60 years old in a cohort exposed to, infected with or recovered from COVID-19 (not recorded which). This chain connects TRBV27 to TRBJ1-5; TRBD1 is a possible D gene (6 bases). The sample consisted of PBMCs or T cells enriched from blood (not recorded which). The CDR3 DNA follows: TGTGCCAGCAGCCTAAATAGTCTGGGGGGGGCGCGAAGACAGCCCCAGCATTTT. Its translation is CASSLNSLGGARRQPQHF.